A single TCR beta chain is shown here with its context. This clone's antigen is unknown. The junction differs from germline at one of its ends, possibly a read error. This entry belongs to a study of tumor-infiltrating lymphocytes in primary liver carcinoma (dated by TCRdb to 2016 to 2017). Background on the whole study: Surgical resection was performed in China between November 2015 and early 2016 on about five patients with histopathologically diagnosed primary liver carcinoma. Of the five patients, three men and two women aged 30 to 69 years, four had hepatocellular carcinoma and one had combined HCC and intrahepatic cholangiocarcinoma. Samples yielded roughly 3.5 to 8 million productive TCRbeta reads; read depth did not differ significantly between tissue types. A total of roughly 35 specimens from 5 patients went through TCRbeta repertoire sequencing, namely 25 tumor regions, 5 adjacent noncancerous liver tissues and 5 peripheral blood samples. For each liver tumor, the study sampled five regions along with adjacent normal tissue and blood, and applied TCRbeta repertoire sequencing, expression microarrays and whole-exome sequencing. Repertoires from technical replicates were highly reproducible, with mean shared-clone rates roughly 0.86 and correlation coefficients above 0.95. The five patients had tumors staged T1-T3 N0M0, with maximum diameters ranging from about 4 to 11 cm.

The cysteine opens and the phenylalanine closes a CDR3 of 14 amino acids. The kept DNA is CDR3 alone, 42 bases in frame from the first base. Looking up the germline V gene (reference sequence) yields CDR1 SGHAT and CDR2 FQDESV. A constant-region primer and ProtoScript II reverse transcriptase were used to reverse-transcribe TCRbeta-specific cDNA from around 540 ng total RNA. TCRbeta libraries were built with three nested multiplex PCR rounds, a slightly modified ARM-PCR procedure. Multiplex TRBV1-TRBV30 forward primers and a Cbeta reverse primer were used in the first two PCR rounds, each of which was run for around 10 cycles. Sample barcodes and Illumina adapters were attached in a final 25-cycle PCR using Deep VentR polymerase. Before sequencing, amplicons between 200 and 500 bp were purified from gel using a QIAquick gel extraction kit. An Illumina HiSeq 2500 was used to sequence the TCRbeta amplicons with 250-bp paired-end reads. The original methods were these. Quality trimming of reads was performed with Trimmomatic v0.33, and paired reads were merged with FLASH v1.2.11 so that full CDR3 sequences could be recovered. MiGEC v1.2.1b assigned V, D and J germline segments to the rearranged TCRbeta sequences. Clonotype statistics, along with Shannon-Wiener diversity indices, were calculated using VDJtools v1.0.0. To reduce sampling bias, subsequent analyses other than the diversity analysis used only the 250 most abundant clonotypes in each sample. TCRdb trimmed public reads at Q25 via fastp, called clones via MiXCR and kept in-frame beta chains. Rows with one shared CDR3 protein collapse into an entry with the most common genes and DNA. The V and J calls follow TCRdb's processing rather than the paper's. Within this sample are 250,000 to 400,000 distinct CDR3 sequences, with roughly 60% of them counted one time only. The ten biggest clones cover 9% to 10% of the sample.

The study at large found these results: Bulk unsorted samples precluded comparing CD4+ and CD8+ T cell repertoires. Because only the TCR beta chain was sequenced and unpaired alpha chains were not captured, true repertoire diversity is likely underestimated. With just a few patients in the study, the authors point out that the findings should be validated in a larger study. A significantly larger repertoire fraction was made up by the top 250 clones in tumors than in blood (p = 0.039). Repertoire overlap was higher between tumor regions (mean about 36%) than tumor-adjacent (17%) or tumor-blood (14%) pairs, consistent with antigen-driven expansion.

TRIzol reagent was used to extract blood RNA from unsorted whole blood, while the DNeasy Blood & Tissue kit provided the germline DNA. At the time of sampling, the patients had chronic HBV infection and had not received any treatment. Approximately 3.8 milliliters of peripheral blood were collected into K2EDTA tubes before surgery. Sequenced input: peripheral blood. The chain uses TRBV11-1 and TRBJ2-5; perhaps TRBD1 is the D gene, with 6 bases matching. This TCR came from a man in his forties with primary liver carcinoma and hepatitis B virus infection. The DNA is TGCGCCGGCAGTTTGGGGGCGGCCCAAGAGACCCAGTACTTC. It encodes CAGSLGAAQETQYF.